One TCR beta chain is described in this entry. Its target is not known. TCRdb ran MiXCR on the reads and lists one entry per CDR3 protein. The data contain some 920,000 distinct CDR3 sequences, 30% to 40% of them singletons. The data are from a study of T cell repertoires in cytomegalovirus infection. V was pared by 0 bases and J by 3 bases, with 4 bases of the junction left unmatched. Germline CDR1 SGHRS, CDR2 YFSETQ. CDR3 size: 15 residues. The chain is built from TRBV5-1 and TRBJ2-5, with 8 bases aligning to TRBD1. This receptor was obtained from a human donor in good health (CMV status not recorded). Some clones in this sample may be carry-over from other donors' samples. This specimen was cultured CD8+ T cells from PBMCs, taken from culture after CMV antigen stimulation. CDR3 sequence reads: CASSLGDRTKETQYF. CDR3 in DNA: TGCGCCAGCAGCTTGGGGGACAGGACAAAAGAGACCCAGTACTTC.